This T cell receptor beta chain was profiled in a study of preoperative IRX-2 immunotherapy in early breast cancer. The CDR3 runs 15 residues. Germline loops: CDR1 MDHEN, CDR2 SYDVKM. V shed 2 bases and J shed 3 bases, with 13 bases lying between them. Treatment specified: preoperative locoregional IRX-2 cytokine immunotherapy. Repertoires were generated with immunoSEQ multiplex PCR, while TCRdb's copy carries only in-frame clones and drops some. In the table there are roughly 26,000 clones, roughly 89% of which are singletons. Sequencing was performed on tumor tissue, taken after IRX-2 immunotherapy. The chain combines TRBV28 with TRBJ1-1, with D possibly TRBD1 on 6 matching bases. The TCR comes from a human donor with breast cancer. CDR3 in amino acids: CASSLIRGGDTEAFF. CDR3 coding DNA: TGTGCCAGCAGTTTAATTAGGGGGGGGGACACTGAAGCTTTCTTT. The full variable domain, in which reference TRBV28 and TRBJ1-1 provide the parts outside the CDR3, is DVKVTQSSRYLVKRTGEKVFLECVQDMDHENMFWYRQDPGLGLRLIYFSYDVKMKEKGDIPEGYSVSREKKERFSLILESASTNQTSMYLCASSLIRGGDTEAFFGQGTRLTVV.